The 25 T cell receptor beta chains listed next were all sequenced from one sample in a study of naive and memory T cell subsets. An equimolar mix of two oligonucleotides served as the beta constant-region primer for TRBC1 and TRBC2. TCRdb ran MiXCR on the UMI-ligation and nested PCR reads and lists one entry per CDR3 protein. The data contain around 40,000 distinct CDR3 sequences, roughly 14% of them singletons. What was sequenced was effector memory CD4+ T cells from blood. The subset denotes: effector memory, CD45RA- CD27-. These receptors came from a human donor in good health.

This clonotype has more than one count but fewer than ten. This chain uses TRBV7-2 with TRBJ1-5; D gene unclear. CDR1 and CDR2 from the germline V gene are SGHTA and FQGNSA. V gave up 7 bases and J gave up 1 base, with 11 bases separating them. The CDR3 is 14 residues long. The CDR3 is CASTSGNSNQPQHF. CDR3 coding DNA: TGTGCCAGCACCTCAGGAAACAGCAATCAGCCCCAGCATTTT.

This clonotype was found many times. Here the CDR3 reads CASSDFLSYEQYF. The CDR3 DNA follows: TGTGCCAGCAGTGATTTCCTCTCCTACGAGCAGTACTTC. This chain links TRBV12-3 or TRBV12-4 with TRBJ2-7, with D unclear. Trimming stripped 5 bases from V and 0 bases from J, with 8 bases between. CDR3 size: 13 residues.

By proportion, this clonotype is medium-sized. The chain couples TRBV4-3 to TRBJ2-3; D is undetermined. Germline V gives CDR1 LGHNA, CDR2 YSLEER. V shed 4 bases and J shed 9 bases, with 14 bases lying between them. The CDR3 totals 13 residues. CDR3 nucleotides: TGCGCCAGCAGCCCTGGCCTAATGGACACGCAGTATTTT. Encoded protein: CASSPGLMDTQYF.

This clonotype has at least ten counts. This sequence joins TRBV24-1 and TRBJ2-5, with D maybe TRBD1 (6 bases). CDR3 length equals 13 residues. V was cut by 1 base and J by 5 bases, with 7 bases left in between. The germline V gene has CDR1 KGHDR and CDR2 SFDVKD. The CDR3 loop is CATSDFRGETQYF. The CDR3, as DNA: TGTGCCACCAGTGATTTTAGGGGGGAGACCCAGTACTTC.

With regard to this clonotype: A read error is possible here, since a much larger clone lies one base away. The rearrangement links TRBV27 to TRBJ2-7, with a tentative D call TRBD2 (6 bases). Deletions cut 2 bases from V and 2 bases from J, with 22 bases between. The CDR3 loop spans 18 amino acids. Germline CDR1 is MNHEY and CDR2 is SMNVEV (reference sequence). CDR3 region: CASSLRGGLRAAPYEQYF. CDR3 nucleotides: TGTGCCAGCAGTTTAAGAGGAGGGTTACGAGCGGCCCCCTACGAGCAGTACTTC.

This clonotype was seen at least ten times. The chain couples TRBV12-3 or TRBV12-4 to TRBJ1-2, with a tentative D call TRBD1 (5 bases). The CDR3 consists of 16 residues. V lost 3 bases and J 8 bases, leaving 22 bases between the germline ends. This CDR3 reads CASSFDSYGTIGGYTF. The CDR3 nucleotides read TGTGCCAGCAGTTTCGACAGTTACGGGACCATCGGAGGCTACACCTTC.

The chain uses TRBV30 and TRBJ2-3, with TRBD2 identical over 9 bases. From germline, CDR1 is GTSNPN and CDR2 SVGIG (reference sequence). The CDR3 loop spans 17 amino acids. J lost 4 bases, V lost 5 bases, and 16 bases had no gene match. In DNA form, the CDR3 reads TGTGCCTGGTTTAAGAGAAGGGCTAGCGGGATGGCAGATACGCAGTATTTT. This gives the protein CAWFKRRASGMADTQYF.

The chain combines TRBV29-1 with TRBJ2-1; D call uncertain. The CDR3 length is 11 residues. V was shortened by 2 bases and J by 3 bases, with 2 bases between the two germline ends. Germline lookup yields CDR1 SQVTM and CDR2 ANQGSEA. The CDR3 coding sequence is TGCAGCGTTGAACTCTACAATGAGCAGTTCTTC. Translated, it gives CSVELYNEQFF.

The V and J genes are TRBV19 and TRBJ1-5; unclear D gene. CDR3 length: 13 amino acids. Germline V gene sequence: CDR1 LNHDA, CDR2 SQIVND (reference sequence). Trimming pared 8 bases from V and 0 bases from J, leaving 8 bases between. Written as DNA, the CDR3 is TGTGCCAGTCACGCCGGTAGCAATCAGCCCCAGCATTTT. As protein: CASHAGSNQPQHF.

To note about this clonotype: A read error may be the cause here, since a much bigger clone is one base away. The final CDR3 position lacks the conserved phenylalanine or tryptophan, pointing to a likely read error. This chain links TRBV12-3 or TRBV12-4 with TRBJ2-7; possibly TRBD1 for D (6 bases). V shed 2 bases and J shed 2 bases, with 13 bases lying between them. The CDR3 totals 15 residues. This chain's CDR3 is CASSLIGTLAYEQYS. The CDR3 bases are TGTGCCAGCAGTTTAATCGGGACACTGGCCTACGAGCAGTACTCC.

The sample holds many counts of this clonotype. The chain recombines TRBV3-1 with TRBJ1-1, with D possibly TRBD1 on 6 matching bases. V lost 4 bases and J lost 0, with 12 bases in between. Germline CDR1 LGHDT, CDR2 YNNKEL (reference sequence). The CDR3 is made up of 15 amino acids. The CDR3 reads CASSLGGRMNTEAFF. The DNA of the CDR3 is TGTGCCAGCAGCCTAGGGGGACGGATGAACACTGAAGCTTTCTTT.

At least ten counts were recorded for this clonotype. The V call is TRBV11-2, the J call TRBJ2-1; 14 positions match TRBD2. The trim removed 6 bases at V and 6 bases at J, leaving 19 bases unmatched. In germline, CDR1 is SGHAT, CDR2 FQNNGV. The CDR3 covers 20 residues. The CDR3 loop reads CASSSLSFPGLAGVFNEQFF. In DNA form, the CDR3 reads TGTGCCAGCAGTTCTTTATCCTTTCCGGGACTAGCGGGAGTTTTCAATGAGCAGTTCTTC.

This clonotype was counted between two and nine times. The chain employs TRBV10-3 and TRBJ1-4; D may be TRBD1 (5 bases). The CDR3 sequence is 15 residues long. Trimming took 5 bases from V and 6 from J, leaving 16 bases between them. Germline CDR1 ENHRY, CDR2 SYGVKD. In DNA, the CDR3 is TGTGCCATCAGTCGGCAGGGAGGCACATATGAAAAACTGTTTTTT. It is translated as CAISRQGGTYEKLFF.

This clonotype was found a few times. The CDR3 DNA follows: TGTGCCTGGAGGAGGGCGAGGGTCCAAGAGACCCAGTACTTC. Translating gives CAWRRARVQETQYF. V is TRBV30 and J is TRBJ2-5, with D possibly TRBD2 on 5 matching bases. The CDR3 contains 14 residues. Germline-derived CDR1 and CDR2 are GTSNPN and SVGIG (reference sequence). The V gene lost 3 bases and the J gene lost 1 base, with 12 bases spanning the gap.

The table lists this clonotype with a few counts. This chain connects TRBV12-3 or TRBV12-4 to TRBJ2-1; weak D call: TRBD1 (6 bases). Trimming shortened V by 7 bases and J by 3 bases, and 28 bases separated the two germline ends. The CDR3 is made up of 19 amino acids. In DNA form, the CDR3 reads TGTGCCAGCAATACGATGTCCCCCCAACAGGGTATGGGCTACAATGAGCAGTTCTTC. This encodes CASNTMSPQQGMGYNEQFF.

A note on this clonotype: This may arise from a read error, as a much more abundant clone is one base away. Because it lacks the conserved phenylalanine or tryptophan at the end, this CDR3 is likely a read error. The J gene is TRBJ2-7, the V gene TRBV11-2; possibly TRBD1 for D (5 bases). This CDR3 is built from 14 residues. CDR1 is SGHAT, CDR2 FQNNGV, per germline. The V gene lost 6 bases and the J gene lost 5 bases, with 17 bases spanning the gap. CDR3: CASSGAVYIDEQYL. The CDR3 DNA follows: TGTGCCAGCAGTGGGGCAGTGTATATCGACGAGCAGTACCTC.

The chain carries TRBV28 and TRBJ2-2; D is unresolved. CDR1 MDHEN and CDR2 SYDVKM come from the germline V gene. Between the trimmed V and J ends, which lost 4 bases and 5 bases, there was a span of 2 bases. The CDR3 runs to 11 residues. Here the CDR3 DNA reads TGTGCCAGCAGTTCTACCGGGGAGCTGTTTTTT. Translated: CASSSTGELFF. The full variable domain, with the rest looked up from reference TRBV28 and TRBJ2-2, is DVKVTQSSRYLVKRTGEKVFLECVQDMDHENMFWYRQDPGLGLRLIYFSYDVKMKEKGDIPEGYSVSREKKERFSLILESASTNQTSMYLCASSSTGELFFGEGSRLTVL.

This clonotype was picked up many times. The chain recombines TRBV5-8 with TRBJ2-1, with 13 bases lining up with TRBD2. Germline-derived CDR1 and CDR2 are SGHTS and YDEGEE. J was trimmed by 5 bases and V by 4 bases; bases with no gene match: 6. This CDR3 region has 16 residues. CDR3 DNA: TGTGCCAGCAGCCCTGGGACTAGCGGGATTAACAATGAGCAGTTCTTC. Residues: CASSPGTSGINNEQFF.

This clonotype occurred a few times. J is TRBJ2-7 and V is TRBV6-4; 10 bases fit TRBD1. V dropped 11 bases and J dropped 2; count of bases not matched to a gene: 0. The CDR3 extends over 11 amino acids. Germline values: CDR1 MRHNA, CDR2 SNTAGT. The DNA for the CDR3 is TGTGCCGGACAGGGGGCCTACGAGCAGTACTTC. As protein: CAGQGAYEQYF.

This clonotype was counted many times. The chain combines TRBV9 with TRBJ2-4; the match to TRBD1 covers 12 bases. Germline trimming cut 4 bases from V and 3 bases from J; bases unmatched to any gene: 11. Germline V gene sequence: CDR1 SGDLS, CDR2 YYNGEE. This CDR3 spans 18 amino acids. The CDR3 DNA is TGTGCCAGCAGCTCGGGACAGGGGGCATGGTTCGTCAAAAACATTCAGTACTTC. Translated: CASSSGQGAWFVKNIQYF.

A few counts support this clonotype. This chain links TRBV5-6 with TRBJ2-7, with TRBD1 identical over 7 bases. This CDR3 is built from 16 residues. CDR1 is SGHDT, CDR2 YYEEEE, per germline. V shed 4 bases and J 1 base; nucleotides not matched to a gene: 11. CDR3 nucleotide sequence: TGTGCCAGCAGCCGCCTGGGACAGCTTACTTCCTACGAGCAGTACTTC. Amino acids: CASSRLGQLTSYEQYF.

This clonotype was counted only a few times. The chain uses TRBV12-3 or TRBV12-4 and TRBJ2-3, with D unresolved. This CDR3 is 14 amino acids long. Trimming removed 3 bases at V and 6 bases at J, with 13 bases between. The CDR3 nucleotides are TGTGCCAGCAGTTTCGCCGTCTCTGCGGATACGCAGTATTTT. It specifies CASSFAVSADTQYF.

The gene calls are TRBV5-1 and TRBJ1-1, with D perhaps TRBD1 (6 bases). V was clipped by 1 base and J by 1 base, with 14 bases between them. Germline CDR1 is SGHRS and CDR2 is YFSETQ. There are 16 residues in the CDR3. CDR3: CASSLSRRTANTEAFF. Written as DNA, the CDR3 is TGCGCCAGCAGCTTGAGCAGACGGACAGCGAACACTGAAGCTTTCTTT.

The V call is TRBV11-2, the J call TRBJ1-1, with D possibly matching TRBD1 (5 bases). Germline CDR1 is SGHAT and CDR2 is FQNNGV. This CDR3 spans 17 amino acids. Trimming took off 5 bases at V and 0 bases at J, with 19 bases between the two ends. The CDR3 sequence is CASSVGQGGGVNTEAFF. The CDR3, as DNA: TGTGCCAGCAGCGTAGGGCAGGGTGGTGGGGTGAACACTGAAGCTTTCTTT.

The rearrangement links TRBV20-1 to TRBJ2-7; 8 nucleotides line up with TRBD2. CDR3 size: 14 residues. The germline V gene has CDR1 DFQATT and CDR2 SNEGSKA (reference sequence). Trimming removed 5 bases from V and 3 bases from J; junction bases left unmatched: 9. CDR3 region: CSAPREALLYEQYF. CDR3 nucleotides: TGCAGTGCTCCGCGGGAGGCCCTACTCTACGAGCAGTACTTC.